One and the same sample provided the 17 T cell receptor beta chains below, sequenced in a study of tumor-infiltrating lymphocytes in primary liver carcinoma. Total RNA (around 500 ng) served as template for TCR beta cDNA synthesis primed by a constant-region primer. The TCR beta library was amplified through three nested multiplex PCR rounds in a modified ARM-PCR procedure. For roughly 10 cycles apiece, the opening two PCR rounds ran with TRBV1-TRBV30 forward primers and a C-beta reverse primer. TCRdb reprocessed the multiplex PCR reads with MiXCR, giving one entry per CDR3 protein. The sample carries approximately 100,000 distinct CDR3 sequences, about 67% recorded once. The tissue used was unsorted bulk material of about 19-34 mg. RNA and DNA were co-extracted from it with the AllPrep DNA/RNA mini kit. The sample was liver tumor tissue from sampling region 2. Documented subset: tumor region T2, inferior pole. These receptors all stem from a woman between 55 and 75 years old with primary liver carcinoma and hepatitis B virus infection.

This clonotype was counted many times. This chain uses TRBV11-2 with TRBJ2-1; D gene uncertain. V was trimmed by 3 bases and J by 7 bases, leaving 13 bases between them. Germline CDR1 is SGHAT and CDR2 is FQNNGV. This CDR3 spans 14 amino acids. The CDR3 coding sequence is TGTGCCAGCAGCTTCAGACCCGAAGGGAATGAGCAGTTCTTC. Encoded protein: CASSFRPEGNEQFF.

This clonotype was recorded many times. V is TRBV12-5 and J is TRBJ2-1, with TRBD2 identical over 7 bases. Germline CDR1 reads LGHNT; CDR2 reads FRNRAP. The CDR3 consists of 15 residues. Unmatched junction bases numbered 7, after V lost 0 bases and J lost 8 bases. CDR3 amino acids: CASGLVGGRIDEQFF. The DNA for the CDR3 is TGTGCTAGTGGTTTGGTCGGGGGGAGGATCGATGAGCAGTTCTTC. Based on the CDR3 plus reference TRBV12-5 and TRBJ2-1, the full variable domain is DARVTQTPRHKVTEMGQEVTMRCQPILGHNTVFWYRQTMMQGLELLAYFRNRAPLDDSGMPKDRFSAEMPDATLATLKIQPSEPRDSAVYFCASGLVGGRIDEQFFGPGTRLTVL.

Notes on this clonotype: At one of its ends the junction is not consistent with the germline gene, which may arise from a read error. The V gene is TRBV4-2, the J gene TRBJ1-2; the D gene is possibly TRBD1 (6 bases). The CDR3 length is 14 residues. Germline CDR1 is LGHNA and CDR2 is YNFKEQ. The CDR3 DNA reads as TGTGCCAGCTGCCAAGGGGGGGGTTACTATGGCTACACCTTC. Translation gives CASCQGGGYYGYTF.

This clonotype was recorded once. One end of the junction is discordant with germline, which a read error may explain. The V call is TRBV4-1, the J call TRBJ1-2; no clear D. Germline V gene lookup returns CDR1 MGHRA and CDR2 YSYEKL. The CDR3 has 14 residues. The CDR3 reads CASSQDSILYGCTF. The DNA for the CDR3 is TGCGCCAGCAGCCAAGACAGTATACTTTATGGCTGCACATTC.

For this clonotype: Sequence at one end of the junction differs from germline and may be a read error. The chain couples TRBV4-2 to TRBJ2-7; 10 bases line up with TRBD1. The CDR3 length is 13 residues. Germline CDR1 reads LGHNA; CDR2 reads YNFKEQ. This CDR3 is CTSSRDRGYEQCF. The CDR3 DNA is TGTACCAGCAGCCGGGACAGGGGTTACGAGCAGTGCTTC.

At least ten counts were recorded for this clonotype. The chain carries TRBV6-1 and TRBJ2-7, with D uncertain. Deletions cut 4 bases from V and 3 bases from J, with 7 bases between. Per the germline V gene, CDR1 is MNHNS and CDR2 is SASEGT. This CDR3 is built from 12 residues. The CDR3 bases are TGTGCCAGCAGTGGTGTGGGCTACGAGCAGTACTTC. This sequence encodes CASSGVGYEQYF.

Of note for this clonotype: One junction end does not reproduce the germline sequence, and a read error may be involved. The gene calls are TRBV6-5 and TRBJ2-1; 12 bases map to TRBD2. The CDR3 extends over 16 amino acids. CDR1 and CDR2 (germline): MNHEY, SVGAGI. Here the CDR3 DNA reads TGTTCCAGCAGGGAGACTAGCGGGAGTCGTGGGAATGAGCAGTTCTTC. It translates to CSSRETSGSRGNEQFF.

This clonotype was observed at least ten times. The V and J genes are TRBV5-1 and TRBJ1-1; D uncertain. From germline, CDR1 is SGHRS and CDR2 YFSETQ. The CDR3 is made up of 14 amino acids. The V and J ends lost 4 bases and 6 bases respectively, with 16 bases between them. CDR3 residues: CASSRYRYEAEAFF. CDR3 DNA sequence: TGCGCCAGCAGCCGATATAGGTATGAGGCTGAAGCTTTCTTT.

V usage is TRBV29-1 and J usage is TRBJ2-1; TRBD2 might be the D (5 bases). The CDR3 covers 18 residues. V gave up 1 base and J gave up 7 bases, with 26 bases separating them. CDR1 and CDR2 from the germline V gene are SQVTM and ANQGSEA. The CDR3 DNA is TGCAGCGTTGAAGGACAACGTCACGCGAGAGGGCCCCAAAATGAGCAGTTCTTC. Protein: CSVEGQRHARGPQNEQFF.

This clonotype was picked up many times. This chain links TRBV6-4 with TRBJ2-1, with 8 nucleotides matching TRBD2. CDR1 and CDR2 from the germline V gene are MRHNA and SNTAGT. Losses at the gene ends were 6 bases for V and 0 bases for J; bases not matched to a gene: 4. The length of the CDR3 is 15 residues. DNA for the CDR3: TGTGCCAGCAGCCCTGGGACTAGCTCCTACAATGAGCAGTTCTTC. Amino acid sequence: CASSPGTSSYNEQFF.

As concerns this clonotype: This clone may be a read error of a much larger clone one base away. The rearrangement links TRBV5-4 to TRBJ1-2; D uncertain. Trimming cost V 3 bases and J 14 bases, with 20 bases left between them. The germline V gene has CDR1 SGHNT and CDR2 YYREEE (reference sequence). The CDR3 spans 13 residues. For the CDR3, the DNA is TGTGCCAGCAGCTCGGAGTTAGGTCGGATGAGAACCTTC. Translating it yields CASSSELGRMRTF.

On this clonotype itself: An end of the junction differs from the germline gene, which may be a read error. The chain joins TRBV29-1 to TRBJ2-3, with D perhaps being TRBD1 or TRBD2 (5 bases each). The CDR3 is made up of 13 amino acids. Germline lookup yields CDR1 SQVTM and CDR2 ANQGSEA. The DNA of the CDR3 is TGCAGCGTTGGGCATAAGACAGAGGGGACGCATTATTTT. This translates into CSVGHKTEGTHYF.

This clonotype was detected many times. The gene calls are TRBV19 and TRBJ1-1; weak D call: TRBD1 (6 bases). The V and J ends lost 8 bases and 4 bases respectively, with 17 bases between them. Germline-derived CDR1 and CDR2 are LNHDA and SQIVND (reference sequence). The CDR3 is 14 residues long. The CDR3 is CASWGRGRGTEAFF. The CDR3 coding sequence is TGTGCCAGTTGGGGGCGGGGACGTGGCACTGAAGCTTTCTTT.

A word on this clonotype: A much bigger clone sits one base away, suggesting this may be a read error. The genes are TRBV5-1 and TRBJ2-6; no reliable D call. The CDR3 runs to 16 residues. CDR1 is SGHRS and CDR2 is YFSETQ in the germline V gene. Deletions cut 2 bases from V and 4 bases from J, with 13 bases between. CDR3 protein: CASSFGLSGGANVLTF. For the CDR3, the DNA is TGCGCCAGCAGCTTCGGCCTGTCAGGAGGGGCCAACGTCCTGACTTTC.

The rearrangement uses TRBV11-3 and TRBJ2-1, with TRBD2 matching 12 bases. The CDR3 is made up of 14 amino acids. V was clipped by 8 bases and J by 7 bases; unmatched bases: 6. The germline V gene encodes CDR1 SGHNT and CDR2 YENEEA. CDR3 sequence: CASQTSGSSNEQFF. DNA for the CDR3: TGTGCCAGCCAGACTAGCGGGAGTAGTAATGAGCAGTTCTTC.

On this clonotype: A read error may account for a junction end that differs from germline. CDR3 protein: CANAHSGPPYNEQFF. The CDR3 DNA follows: TGTGCCAATGCACATAGCGGCCCTCCCTACAATGAGCAGTTCTTT. The chain is built from TRBV11-1 and TRBJ2-1; D is perhaps TRBD2 (6 bases). The CDR3 length is 15 residues. The germline V gene encodes CDR1 SGHAT and CDR2 FQDESV (reference sequence). Based on the CDR3 plus reference TRBV11-1 and TRBJ2-1, the full variable domain is EAEVAQSPRYKITEKSQAVAFWCDPISGHATLYWYRQILGQGPELLVQFQDESVVDDSQLPKDRFSAERLKGVDSTLKIQPAELGDSAMYLCANAHSGPPYNEQFFGPGTRLTVL.

Note on this clonotype: One junction end does not reproduce the germline sequence, and a read error may be involved. The V gene is TRBV10-3, the J gene TRBJ1-2; a possible D gene is TRBD1 (6 bases). The CDR3 is made up of 16 amino acids. CDR1 is ENHRY, CDR2 SYGVKD, per germline. The CDR3 DNA reads TGTGCCATCAGCGATCCGTACGCGGGGGGCGGCCCTGGCTGCACCTTC. Encoded protein: CAISDPYAGGGPGCTF.